This T cell receptor beta chain was identified during a study of sequential checkpoint blockade in melanoma. Overall study: Patients were randomized 1:1 to nivolumab-then-ipilimumab or ipilimumab-then-nivolumab first-line.

Using immunoSEQ multiplex PCR, the repertoire was profiled, and TCRdb retains in-frame clones only, with some absent. The sample has under 25,000 clones; approximately 82% are singletons. Treatment defined: randomized to nivolumab then ipilimumab (arm A) or the reverse (arm B). Patients had received no earlier DNA-damaging chemotherapy. Germline CDR1 SQVTM, CDR2 ANQGSEA. V was clipped by 6 bases and J by 4 bases, with 8 bases between them. The CDR3 is made up of 11 amino acids. The chain is built from TRBV29-1 and TRBJ2-3; D remains ambiguous. The input for sequencing was CD8+ T cells sorted from blood (inferred from file names), taken from a patient given nivolumab and ipilimumab in sequence. This TCR came from a human donor with melanoma. For the CDR3, the DNA is TGCAGCGTGTTAATCTCAGATACGCAGTATTTT. Its protein is CSVLISDTQYF.